The 27 T cell receptor beta chains reported below all come from one sample, sequenced in a study of T cell repertoires in cytomegalovirus infection. These TCRs' antigens remain unknown. Via MiXCR, TCRdb re-called the reads, giving one row per CDR3 protein. The table shows 750,000 to 900,000 distinct CDR3 sequences, with 25% to 35% occurring only once. Here the sequenced sample was cultured CD8+ T cells from PBMCs, taken from culture after CMV antigen stimulation. These receptors came from a human donor in good health (CMV status not recorded). Some clones in this sample may be carry-over from other donors' samples.

There are a few counts of this clonotype. The J gene is TRBJ2-1, the V gene TRBV12-3 or TRBV12-4; 9 bases line up with TRBD2. The CDR3 loop spans 15 amino acids. Trimming at V came to 1 base and at J to 7 bases, leaving 5 bases not matched to a gene. The CDR3 region is CASSLVAGDRNEQFF. DNA for the CDR3: TGTGCCAGCAGTTTAGTAGCGGGGGATAGGAATGAGCAGTTCTTC.

The V call is TRBV7-9, the J call TRBJ2-1, with TRBD1 matching 9 bases. Germline V gene lookup returns CDR1 SEHNR and CDR2 FQNEAQ (reference sequence). The CDR3 sequence is 15 residues long. The V and J ends lost 5 bases and 4 bases, in that order; junction bases with no gene match: 6. The CDR3 bases are TGTGCCAGCAGCCAAAACAGGGGGCTGTACAATGAGCAGTTCTTC. It translates to CASSQNRGLYNEQFF.

This clonotype turned up a few times. The chain carries TRBV7-2 and TRBJ2-6; TRBD1 might be the D (6 bases). The CDR3 covers 17 residues. The V end lost 3 bases, the J end lost 0 bases, and 12 bases lay between the germline ends. The V gene's germline CDR1 is SGHTA and CDR2 FQGNSA. CDR3 sequence: CASSFGQPSSGANVLTF. The CDR3 DNA reads TGTGCCAGCAGCTTCGGACAGCCTTCCTCTGGGGCCAACGTCCTGACTTTC.

V and J are TRBV7-9 and TRBJ1-5; D gene uncertain. This CDR3 is 12 amino acids long. Per the germline V gene, CDR1 is SEHNR and CDR2 is FQNEAQ (reference sequence). The V and J ends lost 9 bases and 2 bases respectively, with 8 bases between them. This CDR3 is CASQVGNQPQHF. The CDR3 DNA follows: TGTGCCAGTCAGGTTGGCAATCAGCCCCAGCATTTT.

This clonotype was seen more than once but under ten times. The V and J genes are TRBV7-8 and TRBJ2-2; D possibly corresponds to TRBD1 (6 bases). CDR1 and CDR2 (germline): SGHVS, FQNEAQ. The CDR3 is made up of 15 amino acids. The V and J ends lost 1 base and 4 bases respectively, with 10 bases between them. CDR3 bases: TGTGCCAGCAGCTTAGTGGGGGCTACCACCGGGGAGCTGTTTTTT. Protein sequence: CASSLVGATTGELFF. Full variable domain (remainder filled in from reference TRBV7-8 and TRBJ2-2): GAGVSQSPRYKVAKRGQDVALRCDPISGHVSLFWYQQALGQGPEFLTYFQNEAQLDKSGLPSDRFFAERPEGSVSTLKIQRTQQEDSAVYLCASSLVGATTGELFFGEGSRLTVL.

This rearrangement joins TRBV12-3 or TRBV12-4 to TRBJ1-4, with TRBD1 identical over 9 bases. The CDR3 sequence is 18 residues long. With V trimmed by 5 bases and J by 0 bases, 10 bases remained unmatched. The CDR3 nucleotides read TGTGCCAGCAGTACATGGACAGGGGAAATCGCAACTAATGAAAAACTGTTTTTT. It is translated as CASSTWTGEIATNEKLFF.

The table lists this clonotype with a few counts. The V and J genes are TRBV12-3 or TRBV12-4 and TRBJ1-5, with D perhaps matching TRBD1 (6 bases). V dropped 5 bases and J dropped 6 bases, with 26 bases sitting between them. This CDR3 spans 18 amino acids. The CDR3 spells CASSRGPLETGGLQPQHF. Here the CDR3 DNA reads TGTGCCAGCAGTCGGGGACCCCTTGAGACAGGTGGTCTTCAGCCCCAGCATTTT.

This clonotype came up many times. The chain joins TRBV20-1 to TRBJ2-3, with 11 bases fitting TRBD1. Germline V CDR1 and CDR2: DFQATT, SNEGSKA (reference sequence). This CDR3 has 15 amino acids. Trimming removed 4 bases from V and 4 bases from J; junction bases left unmatched: 7. This CDR3 reads CSATRDRGRADTQYF. CDR3 nucleotide sequence: TGCAGTGCTACTCGGGACAGGGGGAGGGCAGATACGCAGTATTTT.

The chain joins TRBV11-1 to TRBJ2-5; D could derive from TRBD1 or TRBD2 (6 bases each). This CDR3 is built from 14 residues. V shed 5 bases and J shed 5 bases, with 15 bases lying between them. CDR1 is SGHAT, CDR2 FQDESV, per germline (reference sequence). The CDR3 protein is CASSADGGPETQYF. The CDR3 nucleotides are TGTGCCAGCAGCGCCGACGGGGGCCCGGAGACCCAGTACTTC.

This clonotype has ten or more counts. This sequence joins TRBV7-6 and TRBJ1-5; D call uncertain. Germline CDR1 and CDR2: SGHVS and FNYEAQ. The CDR3 runs to 16 residues. Trimming shortened V by 5 bases and J by 2 bases, and 16 bases separated the two germline ends. Here the CDR3 DNA reads TGTGCCAGCAGCCCCGGCGGAACACCGGGCAATCAGCCCCAGCATTTT. It specifies CASSPGGTPGNQPQHF.

The rearrangement uses TRBV6-6 and TRBJ1-4; perhaps TRBD1 as D (5 bases). The CDR3 has 15 residues. Germline loops: CDR1 MNHNY, CDR2 SVGAGI (reference sequence). V gave up 4 bases and J gave up 6 bases, with 15 bases separating them. The DNA for the CDR3 is TGTGCCAGCAGTTCCCCCGGGGAGGGGCATGAAAAACTGTTTTTT. Its translation: CASSSPGEGHEKLFF.

This clonotype was seen only a few times. V usage is TRBV19 and J usage is TRBJ2-1; 9 positions match TRBD2. Trimming cost V 7 bases and J 3 bases; bases outside gene matches: 7. Germline CDR1 and CDR2: LNHDA and SQIVND (reference sequence). The CDR3 is 15 residues long. The CDR3: CASTAGGPGYNEQFF. The CDR3 nucleotides are TGTGCCAGTACCGCGGGGGGGCCAGGCTACAATGAGCAGTTCTTC.

The gene calls are TRBV27 and TRBJ2-3; a weak D match, TRBD2 (5 bases). CDR1 and CDR2 (germline): MNHEY, SMNVEV (reference sequence). V lost 6 bases and J lost 3, with 16 bases in between. The CDR3 is 15 residues long. The CDR3 coding sequence is TGTGCCAGCAGCCTAAGCGGCCTGGAGACAGATACGCAGTATTTT. It codes for CASSLSGLETDTQYF.

The chain couples TRBV7-6 to TRBJ2-5; 8 bases are a match to TRBD1. The germline V gene has CDR1 SGHVS and CDR2 FNYEAQ. The CDR3 consists of 14 residues. The V gene end was trimmed by 1 base and the J gene end by 4 bases; junction bases not matched to a gene: 2. The CDR3 protein is CASSLEGTGETQYF. CDR3 coding DNA: TGTGCCAGCAGCTTAGAAGGGACAGGAGAGACCCAGTACTTC.

The chain joins TRBV12-3 or TRBV12-4 to TRBJ2-1; TRBD2 might be the D (5 bases). Deletions cut 2 bases from V and 2 bases from J, with 16 bases between. CDR3 size: 17 residues. The CDR3 spells CASSLWASRYTYNEQFF. DNA for the CDR3: TGTGCCAGCAGTTTATGGGCTAGCCGGTACACCTACAATGAGCAGTTCTTC.

This clonotype was observed a few times. The rearrangement links TRBV7-9 to TRBJ2-3, with TRBD1 as a possible D gene (5 bases). CDR3 length: 15 residues. Germline V lookup: CDR1 SEHNR, CDR2 FQNEAQ (reference sequence). V lost 7 bases to trimming and J lost 0 bases, with 14 bases between them. CDR3 bases: TGTGCCAGCACCTCCAAGGGGCAAAGCACAGATACGCAGTATTTT. Residues: CASTSKGQSTDTQYF. Together with reference TRBV7-9 and TRBJ2-3, the CDR3 gives the full variable domain: DTGVSQNPRHKITKRGQNVTFRCDPISEHNRLYWYRQTLGQGPEFLTYFQNEAQLEKSRLLSDRFSAERPKGSFSTLEIQRTEQGDSAMYLCASTSKGQSTDTQYFGPGTRLTVL.

This clonotype occurred a few times. The chain links TRBV19 to TRBJ2-7; a weak D match, TRBD1 (5 bases). Germline CDR1 reads LNHDA; CDR2 reads SQIVND (reference sequence). V was clipped by 1 base and J by 3 bases, with 7 bases between them. This CDR3 is 13 amino acids long. CDR3 bases: TGTGCCAGTAGTATAGCTGACAGCTACGAGCAGTACTTC. This encodes CASSIADSYEQYF.

This clonotype was seen only a few times. The CDR3 region is CASGSRPGETQYF. The CDR3 DNA is TGTGCTAGTGGTAGCCGACCTGGGGAGACCCAGTACTTC. V is TRBV12-5 and J is TRBJ2-5; D unclear. This CDR3 comprises 13 residues. V was clipped by 5 bases and J by 5 bases, with 12 bases between them. Germline V CDR1 and CDR2: LGHNT, FRNRAP.

This clonotype was seen a handful of times. The V gene is TRBV27, the J gene TRBJ2-3; 7 nucleotides agree with TRBD1. The CDR3 loop spans 15 amino acids. Unmatched junction bases numbered 8, after V lost 5 bases and J lost 3 bases. Germline lookup yields CDR1 MNHEY and CDR2 SMNVEV (reference sequence). CDR3 nucleotides: TGTGCCAGCAGTCCCGGACAGGCCGGGACAGATACGCAGTATTTT. It encodes CASSPGQAGTDTQYF.

This clonotype occurred a few times. The V call is TRBV4-3, the J call TRBJ1-2, with TRBD1 matching over 11 bases. This CDR3 spans 16 amino acids. The germline CDR1 and CDR2 sequences are LGHNA and YSLEER. Trimming removed 5 bases from V and 7 bases from J; junction bases left unmatched: 12. CDR3 nucleotide sequence: TGCGCCAGCAGCGATTTTACTGGACAGGGGGCTGGTGGCTACACCTTC. It encodes CASSDFTGQGAGGYTF.

This clonotype is a singleton in its sample. The V and J genes are TRBV27 and TRBJ2-7, with D perhaps TRBD1 or TRBD2 (5 bases each). The V gene's germline CDR1 is MNHEY and CDR2 SMNVEV (reference sequence). The CDR3 runs to 13 residues. The V end lost 9 bases, the J end lost 4 bases, and 16 bases lay between the germline ends. The CDR3 loop is CASSKNGGYEQYF. CDR3 in DNA: TGTGCCAGTAGTAAAAATGGGGGTTACGAGCAGTACTTC.

Note on this clonotype: An end of the junction differs from the germline gene, which may be a read error. The chain uses TRBV4-1 and TRBJ1-6; TRBD1 might be the D (6 bases). The CDR3 spans 15 residues. Germline loops: CDR1 MGHRA, CDR2 YSYEKL. CDR3 protein: CASSPPQTGNSPLHF. The DNA of the CDR3 is TGTGCCAGCAGCCCTCCCCAAACAGGGAATTCACCCCTCCACTTT.

The gene calls are TRBV7-6 and TRBJ2-3, with TRBD2 matching over 8 bases. This CDR3 has 16 amino acids. Trimming removed 8 bases from V and 0 bases from J; junction bases left unmatched: 10. CDR1 is SGHVS, CDR2 FNYEAQ, per germline. CDR3 sequence (DNA): TGTGCCAGCCGGTCAAGTAGCGGGGTTAGCACAGATACGCAGTATTTT. Translating it yields CASRSSSGVSTDTQYF.

This clonotype has more than one count but fewer than ten. The chain links TRBV5-6 to TRBJ1-4; possible D gene TRBD1, 5 bases. This CDR3 contains 16 residues. V gave up 4 bases and J gave up 8 bases, with 21 bases separating them. CDR1 is SGHDT and CDR2 is YYEEEE in the germline V gene. Here the CDR3 reads CASSLPDSQGREKLFF. CDR3 in DNA: TGTGCCAGCAGCCTACCCGACAGCCAAGGAAGGGAAAAACTGTTTTTT.

The chain joins TRBV6-5 to TRBJ1-2; 11 bases match TRBD1. Germline V gives CDR1 MNHEY, CDR2 SVGAGI. The J segment lost 5 bases and the V segment lost 10 bases, leaving 12 bases of the junction unmatched. There are 15 residues in the CDR3. The CDR3 here is CATLSRDRGFYGYTF. CDR3 nucleotide sequence: TGTGCCACCCTTTCCCGGGACAGGGGGTTTTATGGCTACACCTTC.

This clonotype has a handful of counts. This rearrangement joins TRBV4-1 to TRBJ1-1, with TRBD1 identical over 9 bases. CDR1 is MGHRA and CDR2 is YSYEKL in the germline V gene. V shed 2 bases and J 3 bases; nucleotides not matched to a gene: 1. The CDR3 totals 14 residues. The CDR3 bases are TGCGCCAGCAGCCAACGACAGGGGGACACTGAAGCTTTCTTT. Amino acid sequence: CASSQRQGDTEAFF.

V and J are TRBV24-1 and TRBJ2-1, with 11 bases that match TRBD1. CDR3 length equals 17 residues. With 3 bases clipped from V and 7 bases from J, the junction kept 10 bases outside the gene matches. The germline V gene encodes CDR1 KGHDR and CDR2 SFDVKD. The CDR3 nucleotides read TGTGCCACCAGTGATCCCGCCGGACAGGGGGCGGGAAATGAGCAGTTCTTC. This sequence encodes CATSDPAGQGAGNEQFF.